The 5 T cell receptor beta chains below were found in one sample sequenced in a study of early T cells in non-severe SARS-CoV-2 infection. TCRdb re-called the 5' RACE reads with MiXCR, one entry per CDR3 protein. The table lists more than 60,000 distinct CDR3 sequences, 8.5% to 10% of them singletons, with 5.5% to 7% in the top ten. Sequences were obtained from whole blood. The receptor source for this set is an adult who was a healthcare worker with PCR-confirmed SARS-CoV-2 infection or an uninfected control (not recorded which).

This clonotype was recorded many times. The rearrangement links TRBV20-1 to TRBJ2-1, with 11 bases that match TRBD2. CDR1 DFQATT and CDR2 SNEGSKA come from the germline V gene (reference sequence). V lost 5 bases and J lost 4; bases outside the gene matches: 4. This CDR3 spans 14 amino acids. The CDR3, as DNA: TGCAGTGCTTGGACTAGCGGGCATTACAATGAGCAGTTCTTC. This encodes CSAWTSGHYNEQFF.

This clonotype has a count of ten or more. This chain uses TRBV6-2 or TRBV6-3 with TRBJ2-1; 11 bases align to TRBD2. The CDR3 totals 19 residues. V shed 2 bases, J shed 0 bases, and the junction held 9 bases outside the gene matches. CDR1 MNHEY and CDR2 SVGEGT come from the germline V gene. CDR3 nucleotide sequence: TGTGCCAGCAGTTACGCCACTAGCGGGGGAGAAAGCTCCTACAATGAGCAGTTCTTC. Protein: CASSYATSGGESSYNEQFF.

The rearrangement links TRBV18 to TRBJ2-1, with 8 bases aligning to TRBD2. V gave up 2 bases and J gave up 7 bases; unmatched junction bases: 7. Germline V gene lookup returns CDR1 KGHSH and CDR2 LQKENI. The CDR3 spans 15 residues. The CDR3 reads CASSPILADSNEQFF. The CDR3 DNA reads as TGTGCCAGCTCACCAATACTAGCGGACTCTAATGAGCAGTTCTTC.

This clonotype was observed at least ten times. This chain connects TRBV5-1 to TRBJ2-2; the D gene is possibly TRBD1 (6 bases). CDR1 and CDR2 from the germline V gene are SGHRS and YFSETQ. There are 16 residues in the CDR3. Trimming stripped 9 bases from V and 1 base from J, with 19 bases between. The CDR3 loop is CATKLGAGVNTGELFF. In DNA, the CDR3 is TGCGCCACCAAGTTGGGGGCCGGGGTGAACACCGGGGAGCTGTTTTTT.

The chain joins TRBV20-1 to TRBJ2-3, with a possible D match to TRBD2 (5 bases). The V end lost 5 bases, the J end lost 8 bases, and 14 bases lay between the germline ends. Germline V gives CDR1 DFQATT, CDR2 SNEGSKA (reference sequence). The CDR3 covers 12 residues. The chain's CDR3 is CSASTGGGTQYF. The CDR3 nucleotides are TGCAGTGCTTCTACCGGAGGCGGTACGCAGTATTTT.